These 12 T cell receptor beta chains came from one sample sequenced in a study of T cell responses to AZD1222 COVID-19 vaccine. Here immunoSEQ multiplex PCR was the method, and the copy in TCRdb shows in-frame clones only, minus some. This table holds more than 100,000 clones, about nine tenths found once. Specimen: peripheral blood, collected on day 0 of AZD1222 vaccination. The source is an adult in good health.

This chain connects TRBV29-1 to TRBJ2-7; maybe TRBD1 (5 bases). Between the trimmed V and J ends, which lost 6 bases and 3 bases, there was a span of 12 bases. Germline V gene sequence: CDR1 SQVTM, CDR2 ANQGSEA. This CDR3 contains 12 residues. The CDR3 spells CSVRDSVYEQYF. The CDR3 coding sequence is TGCAGCGTCCGAGACAGCGTCTACGAGCAGTACTTC.

In this sample, this clone is medium-sized. V usage is TRBV7-9 and J usage is TRBJ2-2; 12 nucleotides line up with TRBD2. CDR1 is SEHNR, CDR2 FQNEAQ, per germline (reference sequence). Trimming removed 2 bases from V and 6 bases from J; junction bases left unmatched: 4. This CDR3 spans 16 amino acids. This CDR3 is CASSLTTSGRSGELFF. CDR3 in DNA: TGTGCCAGCAGCTTAACGACTAGCGGGAGATCCGGGGAGCTGTTTTTT.

This chain connects TRBV9 to TRBJ2-2, with unresolved D. This CDR3 is built from 16 residues. V was shortened by 2 bases and J by 4 bases, with 15 bases between the two germline ends. From germline, CDR1 is SGDLS and CDR2 YYNGEE. The CDR3 loop is CASSVSQVSSTGELFF. CDR3 bases: TGTGCCAGCAGCGTCAGCCAAGTCTCGAGCACCGGGGAGCTGTTTTTT.

V is TRBV9 and J is TRBJ1-1; 9 bases map to TRBD1. The V gene's germline CDR1 is SGDLS and CDR2 YYNGEE. The CDR3 sequence is 15 residues long. The ends lost 2 bases at V and 0 bases at J; junction bases unmatched: 2. The chain's CDR3 is CASSVTGGMNTEAFF. The CDR3 DNA is TGTGCCAGCAGCGTGACAGGGGGTATGAACACTGAAGCTTTCTTT.

The chain employs TRBV4-2 and TRBJ2-7; perhaps TRBD1 as D (6 bases). CDR3 size: 14 residues. Between the trimmed V and J ends, which lost 4 bases and 2 bases, there was a span of 12 bases. CDR1 and CDR2 (germline): LGHNA, YNFKEQ. The CDR3 DNA reads TGTGCCAGCAGCCTCGGGGACACCGCCTACGAGCAGTACTTC. Translating gives CASSLGDTAYEQYF.

The rearrangement joins TRBV5-1 to TRBJ2-5; 7 nucleotides agree with TRBD2. The CDR3 spans 15 residues. Trimming cost V 4 bases and J 2 bases; bases outside gene matches: 8. Germline V gene sequence: CDR1 SGHRS, CDR2 YFSETQ. Here the CDR3 reads CASSPGTIGQETQYF. The CDR3 region has the DNA TGCGCCAGCAGCCCTGGGACTATCGGGCAAGAGACCCAGTACTTC. The whole variable domain, remainder taken from reference TRBV5-1 and TRBJ2-5, is KAGVTQTPRYLIKTRGQQVTLSCSPISGHRSVSWYQQTPGQGLQFLFEYFSETQRNKGNFPGRFSGRQFSNSRSEMNVSTLELGDSALYLCASSPGTIGQETQYFGPGTRLLVL.

In its sample, this clone was seen once. V gene TRBV12-3 or TRBV12-4 combines with J gene TRBJ2-7, with 10 bases that match TRBD2. The V gene end was trimmed by 6 bases and the J gene end by 2 bases; junction bases not matched to a gene: 1. The CDR3 loop spans 13 amino acids. The CDR3 loop is CASSTSGAYEQYF. The CDR3 DNA follows: TGTGCCAGCAGCACTAGCGGGGCCTACGAGCAGTACTTC.

V and J are TRBV28 and TRBJ2-6; 12 positions match TRBD1. J gave up 4 bases and V 4 bases, and 11 bases lay outside the gene matches. CDR1 MDHEN and CDR2 SYDVKM come from the germline V gene. CDR3 size: 19 residues. The DNA of the CDR3 is TGTGCCAGCAGTTCCGTACCGGGACAGGGGGCGCAAGGGGCCAACGTCCTGACTTTC. This gives the protein CASSSVPGQGAQGANVLTF.

The rearrangement links TRBV11-2 to TRBJ2-7; no firm D call. The V and J ends lost 5 bases and 2 bases respectively, with 19 bases between them. The CDR3 covers 16 residues. From germline, CDR1 is SGHAT and CDR2 FQNNGV. The CDR3 sequence: CASSPLTGRQPYEQYF. In nucleotides, the CDR3 is TGTGCCAGCAGCCCACTCACCGGACGTCAGCCCTACGAGCAGTACTTC. The full variable domain, its missing parts supplied by reference TRBV11-2 and TRBJ2-7, is EAGVAQSPRYKIIEKRQSVAFWCNPISGHATLYWYQQILGQGPKLLIQFQNNGVVDDSQLPKDRFSAERLKGVDSTLKIQPAKLEDSAVYLCASSPLTGRQPYEQYFGPGTRLTVT.

This clone was picked up a small number of times. The chain has TRBV18 and TRBJ1-5; 7 bases align to TRBD1. The CDR3 is made up of 14 amino acids. V was pared by 0 bases and J by 6 bases, with 2 bases of the junction left unmatched. Per the germline V gene, CDR1 is KGHSH and CDR2 is LQKENI. The DNA for the CDR3 is TGTGCCAGCTCACCACCGTCAGGGGGTCAGCCCCAGCATTTT. Protein sequence: CASSPPSGGQPQHF.

V usage is TRBV5-1 and J usage is TRBJ1-1, with 10 positions matching TRBD1. J lost 0 bases, V lost 4 bases, and 9 bases had no gene match. CDR1 SGHRS and CDR2 YFSETQ come from the germline V gene. The CDR3 is made up of 17 amino acids. CDR3: CASSVTGTGVMNTEAFF. In nucleotides, the CDR3 is TGCGCCAGCAGCGTAACCGGGACAGGGGTTATGAACACTGAAGCTTTCTTT.

The chain links TRBV28 to TRBJ1-1; 9 nucleotides line up with TRBD1. V lost 2 bases, J lost 6 bases, and 7 bases stayed unmatched. CDR1 and CDR2 (germline): MDHEN, SYDVKM. The CDR3 has 15 amino acids. The CDR3 spells CASSLPLRTGAEAFF. CDR3 DNA: TGTGCCAGCAGTTTACCCCTTCGGACAGGGGCTGAAGCTTTCTTT. The full variable domain, completed using reference TRBV28 and TRBJ1-1, is DVKVTQSSRYLVKRTGEKVFLECVQDMDHENMFWYRQDPGLGLRLIYFSYDVKMKEKGDIPEGYSVSREKKERFSLILESASTNQTSMYLCASSLPLRTGAEAFFGQGTRLTVV.